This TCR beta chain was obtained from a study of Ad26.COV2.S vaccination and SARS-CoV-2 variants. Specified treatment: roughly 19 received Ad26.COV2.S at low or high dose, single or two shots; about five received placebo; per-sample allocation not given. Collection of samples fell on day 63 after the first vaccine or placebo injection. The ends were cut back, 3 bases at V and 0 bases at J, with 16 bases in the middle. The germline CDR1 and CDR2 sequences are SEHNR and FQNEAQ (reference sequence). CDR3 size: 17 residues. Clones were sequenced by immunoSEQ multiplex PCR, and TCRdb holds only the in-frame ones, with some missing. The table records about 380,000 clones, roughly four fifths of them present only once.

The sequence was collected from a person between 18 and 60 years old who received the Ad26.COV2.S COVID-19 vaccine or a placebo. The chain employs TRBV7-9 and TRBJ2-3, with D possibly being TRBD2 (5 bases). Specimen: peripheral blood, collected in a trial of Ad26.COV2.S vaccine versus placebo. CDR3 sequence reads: CASSLRPEVFSTDTQYF. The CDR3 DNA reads TGTGCCAGCAGCTTGAGGCCGGAGGTCTTTAGCACAGATACGCAGTATTTT.